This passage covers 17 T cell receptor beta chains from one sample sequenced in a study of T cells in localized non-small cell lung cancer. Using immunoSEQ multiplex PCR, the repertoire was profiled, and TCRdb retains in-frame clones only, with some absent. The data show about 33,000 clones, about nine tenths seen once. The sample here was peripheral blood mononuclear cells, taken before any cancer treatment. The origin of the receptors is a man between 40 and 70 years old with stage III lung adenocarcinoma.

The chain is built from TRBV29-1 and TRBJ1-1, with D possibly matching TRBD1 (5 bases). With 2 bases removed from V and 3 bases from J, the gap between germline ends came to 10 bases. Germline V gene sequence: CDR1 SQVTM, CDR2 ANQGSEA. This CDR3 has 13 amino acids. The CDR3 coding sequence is TGCAGCGTTGAAAGGGGACCGGACACTGAAGCTTTCTTT. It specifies CSVERGPDTEAFF.

The CDR3 bases are TGTGCCAGCAGTCGAAGGGGGGTAATGAACACTGAAGCTTTCTTT. Protein product: CASSRRGVMNTEAFF. V usage is TRBV6-1 and J usage is TRBJ1-1; the D gene is possibly TRBD1 (6 bases). The germline V and J ends were trimmed by 5 bases and 0 bases, with 13 bases remaining between them. The CDR3 contains 15 residues. Germline loops: CDR1 MNHNS, CDR2 SASEGT.

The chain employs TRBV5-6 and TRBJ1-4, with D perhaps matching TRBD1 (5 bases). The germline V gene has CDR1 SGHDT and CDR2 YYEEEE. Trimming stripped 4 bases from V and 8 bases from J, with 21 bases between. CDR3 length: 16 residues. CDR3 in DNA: TGTGCCAGCAGCGAGGGACGGATGGCCGGGCCCGAAAAACTGTTTTTT. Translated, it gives CASSEGRMAGPEKLFF.

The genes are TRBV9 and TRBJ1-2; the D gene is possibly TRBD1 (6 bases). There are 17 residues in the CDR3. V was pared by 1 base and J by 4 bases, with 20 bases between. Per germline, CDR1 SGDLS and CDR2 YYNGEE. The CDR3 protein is CASSVRGGHDGSYGYTF. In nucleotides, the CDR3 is TGTGCCAGCAGCGTAAGGGGGGGACACGACGGGTCCTATGGCTACACCTTC.

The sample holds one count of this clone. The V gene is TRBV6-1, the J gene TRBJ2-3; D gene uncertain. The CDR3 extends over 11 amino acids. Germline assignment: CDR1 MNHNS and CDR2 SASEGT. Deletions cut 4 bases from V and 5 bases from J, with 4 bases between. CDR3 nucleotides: TGTGCCAGCAGTGTTTTAGATACGCAGTATTTT. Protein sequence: CASSVLDTQYF.

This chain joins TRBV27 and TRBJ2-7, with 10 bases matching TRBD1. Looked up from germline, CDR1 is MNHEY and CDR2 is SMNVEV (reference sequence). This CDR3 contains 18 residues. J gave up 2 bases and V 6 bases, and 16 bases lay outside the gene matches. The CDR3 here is CASRVRFGFGQGAYEQYF. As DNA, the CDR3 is TGTGCCAGCAGAGTTCGGTTTGGGTTCGGACAGGGGGCCTACGAGCAGTACTTC.

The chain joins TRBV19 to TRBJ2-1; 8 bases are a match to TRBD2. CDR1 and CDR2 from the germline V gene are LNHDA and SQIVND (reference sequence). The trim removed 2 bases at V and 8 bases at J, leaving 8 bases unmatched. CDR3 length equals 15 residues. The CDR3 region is CASSISGGDIDEQFF. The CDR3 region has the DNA TGTGCCAGTAGTATAAGCGGGGGTGATATCGATGAGCAGTTCTTC.

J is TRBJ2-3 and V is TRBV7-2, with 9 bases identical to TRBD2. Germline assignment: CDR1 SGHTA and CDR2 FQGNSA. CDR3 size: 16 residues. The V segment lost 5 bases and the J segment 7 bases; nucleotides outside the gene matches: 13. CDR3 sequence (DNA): TGTGCCAGCAGCCCCCGAGTAGCGGGGGTCCGTCATACGCAGTATTTT. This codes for CASSPRVAGVRHTQYF.

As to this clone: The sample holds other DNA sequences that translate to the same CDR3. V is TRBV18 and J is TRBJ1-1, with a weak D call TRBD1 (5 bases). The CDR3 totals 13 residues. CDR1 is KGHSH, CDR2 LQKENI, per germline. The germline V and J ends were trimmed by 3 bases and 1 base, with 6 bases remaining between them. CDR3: CASSPGGNTEAFF. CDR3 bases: TGTGCCAGCTCACCCGGGGGGAACACTGAAGCTTTCTTT.

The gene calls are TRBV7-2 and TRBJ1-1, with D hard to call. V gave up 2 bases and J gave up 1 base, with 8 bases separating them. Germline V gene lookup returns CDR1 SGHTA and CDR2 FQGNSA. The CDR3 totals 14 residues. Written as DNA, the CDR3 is TGTGCCAGCAGCTTAAAGGCAGGGAACACTGAAGCTTTCTTT. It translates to CASSLKAGNTEAFF.

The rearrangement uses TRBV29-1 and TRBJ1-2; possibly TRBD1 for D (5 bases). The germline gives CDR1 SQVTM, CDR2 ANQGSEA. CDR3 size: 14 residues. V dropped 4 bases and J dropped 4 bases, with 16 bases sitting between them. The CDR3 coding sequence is TGCAGCGTTGTCCAGGGAACTGGGAGCTATGGCTACACCTTC. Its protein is CSVVQGTGSYGYTF.

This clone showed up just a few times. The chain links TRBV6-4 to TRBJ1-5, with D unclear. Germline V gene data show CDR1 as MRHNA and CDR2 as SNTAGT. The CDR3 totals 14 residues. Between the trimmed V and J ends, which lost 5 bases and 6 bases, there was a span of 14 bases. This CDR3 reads CASSSPARGQPQHF. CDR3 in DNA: TGTGCCAGCAGTAGCCCCGCGCGGGGTCAGCCCCAGCATTTT.

The CDR3 sequence is CASSSLTGPPEKLFF. As DNA, the CDR3 is TGTGCCAGCTCGTCACTTACGGGACCCCCCGAAAAACTGTTTTTT. This chain connects TRBV18 to TRBJ1-4; tentatively, D is TRBD1 (5 bases). Germline V gene sequence: CDR1 KGHSH, CDR2 LQKENI. CDR3 length equals 15 residues. Between the trimmed V and J ends, which lost 6 bases and 8 bases, there was a span of 19 bases. Based on the CDR3 plus reference TRBV18 and TRBJ1-4, the full variable domain is NAGVMQNPRHLVRRRGQEARLRCSPMKGHSHVYWYRQLPEEGLKFMVYLQKENIIDESGMPKERFSAEFPKEGPSILRIQQVVRGDSAAYFCASSSLTGPPEKLFFGSGTQLSVL.

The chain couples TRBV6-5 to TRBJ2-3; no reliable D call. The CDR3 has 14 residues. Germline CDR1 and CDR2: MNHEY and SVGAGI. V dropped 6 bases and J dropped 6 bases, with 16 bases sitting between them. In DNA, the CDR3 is TGTGCCAGCAGACCTATTGGGCCATTGGATACGCAGTATTTT. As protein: CASRPIGPLDTQYF.

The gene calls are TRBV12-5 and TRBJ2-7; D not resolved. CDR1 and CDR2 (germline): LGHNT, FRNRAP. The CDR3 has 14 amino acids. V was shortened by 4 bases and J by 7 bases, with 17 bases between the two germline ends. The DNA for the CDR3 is TGTGCTAGTGGTTCTTTGACCCGCGACGGGGAGCAGTACTTC. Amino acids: CASGSLTRDGEQYF.

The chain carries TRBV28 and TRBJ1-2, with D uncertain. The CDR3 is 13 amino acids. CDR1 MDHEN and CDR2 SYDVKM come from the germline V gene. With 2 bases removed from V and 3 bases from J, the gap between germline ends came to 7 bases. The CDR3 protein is CASSLGQYYGYTF. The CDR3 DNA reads TGTGCCAGCAGTTTAGGGCAGTACTATGGCTACACCTTC.

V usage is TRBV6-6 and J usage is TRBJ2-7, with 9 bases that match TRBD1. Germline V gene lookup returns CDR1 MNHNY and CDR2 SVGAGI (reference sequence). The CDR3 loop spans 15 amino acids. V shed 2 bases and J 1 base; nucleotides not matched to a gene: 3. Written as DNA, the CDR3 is TGTGCCAGCAGTTACGGACAGGGGAGGTCCTACGAGCAGTACTTC. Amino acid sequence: CASSYGQGRSYEQYF.